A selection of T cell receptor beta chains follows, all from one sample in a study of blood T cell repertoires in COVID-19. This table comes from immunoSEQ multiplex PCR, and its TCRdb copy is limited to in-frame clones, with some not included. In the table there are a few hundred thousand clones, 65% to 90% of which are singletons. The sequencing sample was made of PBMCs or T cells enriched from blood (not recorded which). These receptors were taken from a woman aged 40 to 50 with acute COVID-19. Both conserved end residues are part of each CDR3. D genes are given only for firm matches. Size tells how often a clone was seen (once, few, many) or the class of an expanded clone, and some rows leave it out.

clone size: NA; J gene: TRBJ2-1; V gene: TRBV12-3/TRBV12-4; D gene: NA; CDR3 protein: CASSPSSYNEQFF; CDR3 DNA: TGTGCCAGCAGCCCTTCCTCCTACAATGAGCAGTTCTTC
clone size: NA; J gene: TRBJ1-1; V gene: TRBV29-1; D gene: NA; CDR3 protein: CSVDRNTEAFF; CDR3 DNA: TGCAGCGTTGATCGGAACACTGAAGCTTTCTTT
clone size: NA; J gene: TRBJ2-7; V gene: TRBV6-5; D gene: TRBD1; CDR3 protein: CASSRGQGVGEQYF; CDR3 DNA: TGTGCCAGCAGCAGGGGACAGGGGGTTGGCGAGCAGTACTTC
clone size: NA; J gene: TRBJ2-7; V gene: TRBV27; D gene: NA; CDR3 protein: CASSETPAGVEQYF; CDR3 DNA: TGTGCCAGCAGTGAAACCCCCGCGGGCGTCGAGCAGTACTTC
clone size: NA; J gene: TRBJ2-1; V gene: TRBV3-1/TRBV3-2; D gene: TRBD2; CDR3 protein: CASSQVSGRWNEQFF; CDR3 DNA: TGTGCCAGCAGCCAAGTCAGCGGGAGGTGGAATGAGCAGTTCTTC
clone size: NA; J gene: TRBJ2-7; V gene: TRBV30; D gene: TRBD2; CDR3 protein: CAWPVSGSDDEQYF; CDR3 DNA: TGTGCCTGGCCCGTGAGCGGGAGCGACGACGAGCAGTACTTC
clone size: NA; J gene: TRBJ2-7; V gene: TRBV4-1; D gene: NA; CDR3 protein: CASSQGRDKYEQYF; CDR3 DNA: TGCGCCAGCAGCCAGGGCCGGGACAAATACGAGCAGTACTTC
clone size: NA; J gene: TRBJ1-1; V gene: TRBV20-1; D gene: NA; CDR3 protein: CSASVLGGGENTEAFF; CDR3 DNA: TGCAGTGCTAGTGTTCTCGGGGGAGGTGAGAACACTGAAGCTTTCTTT
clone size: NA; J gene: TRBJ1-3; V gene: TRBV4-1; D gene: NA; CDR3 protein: CASSQQGGGNTIYF; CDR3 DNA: TGCGCCAGCAGCCAGCAGGGTGGGGGAAACACCATATATTTT
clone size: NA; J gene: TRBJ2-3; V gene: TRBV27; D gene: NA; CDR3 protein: CASSPTQADTQYF; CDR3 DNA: TGTGCCAGCAGTCCTACCCAGGCAGATACGCAGTATTTT
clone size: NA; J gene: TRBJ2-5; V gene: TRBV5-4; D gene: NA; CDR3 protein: CASSWDTQGAQYF; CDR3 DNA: TGTGCCAGCAGCTGGGACACGCAAGGGGCCCAGTACTTC
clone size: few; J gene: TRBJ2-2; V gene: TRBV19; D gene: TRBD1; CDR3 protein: CASSSDRAAGELFF; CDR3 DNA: TGTGCCAGTAGTTCTGACAGGGCTGCCGGGGAGCTGTTTTTT
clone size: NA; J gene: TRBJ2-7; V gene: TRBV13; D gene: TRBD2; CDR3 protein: CASSSRTSGTLSSRYEQYF; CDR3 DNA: TGTGCCAGCAGCTCCCGGACTAGCGGGACGTTAAGCTCCCGCTACGAGCAGTACTTC
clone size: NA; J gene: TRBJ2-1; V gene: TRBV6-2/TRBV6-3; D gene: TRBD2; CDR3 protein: CASSYDLRLAGVAGSYNEQFF; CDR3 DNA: TGTGCCAGCAGTTACGACCTCAGACTAGCGGGAGTAGCGGGCTCCTACAATGAGCAGTTCTTC
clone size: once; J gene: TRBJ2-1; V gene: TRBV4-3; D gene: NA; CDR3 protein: CASSQELYLSYNEQFF; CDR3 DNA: TGCGCCAGCAGCCAAGAGCTCTACCTCTCCTACAATGAGCAGTTCTTC
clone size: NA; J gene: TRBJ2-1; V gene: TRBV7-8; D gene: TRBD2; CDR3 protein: CASSLMASGRNEQFF; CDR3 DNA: TGTGCCAGCAGCTTAATGGCTAGCGGGAGAAATGAGCAGTTCTTC
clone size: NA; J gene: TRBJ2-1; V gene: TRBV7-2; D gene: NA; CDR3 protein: CASSLQWNEQFF; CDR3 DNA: TGTGCCAGCAGCTTACAGTGGAATGAGCAGTTCTTC
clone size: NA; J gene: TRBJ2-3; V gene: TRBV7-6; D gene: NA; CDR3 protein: CASSSRQFTDTQYF; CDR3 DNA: TGTGCCAGCAGCTCCCGCCAGTTCACAGATACGCAGTATTTT
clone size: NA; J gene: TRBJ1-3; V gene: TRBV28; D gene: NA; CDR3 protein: CASSESSGNTIYF; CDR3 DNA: TGTGCCAGCAGCGAGAGCTCTGGAAACACCATATATTTT
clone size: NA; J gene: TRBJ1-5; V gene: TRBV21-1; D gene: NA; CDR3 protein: CASSKESSGSLRWNSNQPQHF; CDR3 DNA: TGTGCCAGCAGCAAAGAGTCCTCCGGGAGTCTCAGATGGAATAGCAATCAGCCCCAGCATTTT
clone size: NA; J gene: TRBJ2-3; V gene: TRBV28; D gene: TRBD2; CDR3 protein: CASSLGYGGGSADTQYF; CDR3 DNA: TGTGCCAGCAGTTTAGGGTACGGGGGAGGGAGCGCAGATACGCAGTATTTT
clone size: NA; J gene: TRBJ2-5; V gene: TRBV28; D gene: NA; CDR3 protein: CASSEGDGETQYF; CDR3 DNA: TGTGCCAGCAGTGAGGGGGACGGAGAGACCCAGTACTTC
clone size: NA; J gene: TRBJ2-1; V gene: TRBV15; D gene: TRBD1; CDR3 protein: CATSTPGGALGEQFF; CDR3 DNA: TGTGCCACCAGCACCCCAGGGGGTGCGTTGGGTGAGCAGTTCTTC
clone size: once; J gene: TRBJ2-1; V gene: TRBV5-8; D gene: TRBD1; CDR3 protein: CASSQTGEGDNEQFF; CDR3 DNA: TGTGCCAGCAGTCAAACAGGGGAAGGGGACAATGAGCAGTTCTTC
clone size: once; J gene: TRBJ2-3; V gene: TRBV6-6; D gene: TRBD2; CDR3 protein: CASSSDGTSGKDTQYF; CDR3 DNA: TGTGCCAGCAGTAGCGATGGGACTAGCGGGAAAGATACGCAGTATTTT
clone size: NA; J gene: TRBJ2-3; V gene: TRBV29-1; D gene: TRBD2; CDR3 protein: CSVSWAGGSTDTQYF; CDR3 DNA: TGCAGCGTTTCTTGGGCGGGAGGAAGCACAGATACGCAGTATTTT
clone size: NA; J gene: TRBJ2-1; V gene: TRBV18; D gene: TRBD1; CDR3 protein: CASSSDRGPGNEQFF; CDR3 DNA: TGTGCCAGCTCATCGGACAGGGGCCCAGGCAATGAGCAGTTCTTC
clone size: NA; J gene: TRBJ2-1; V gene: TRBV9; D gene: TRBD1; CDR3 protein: CASSVVGTGYDQFF; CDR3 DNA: TGTGCCAGCAGCGTAGTCGGGACAGGGTACGACCAGTTCTTC
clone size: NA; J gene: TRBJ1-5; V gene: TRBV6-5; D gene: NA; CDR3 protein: CASSQGYRNQPQHF; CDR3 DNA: TGTGCCAGCAGTCAGGGGTATCGGAATCAGCCCCAGCATTTT
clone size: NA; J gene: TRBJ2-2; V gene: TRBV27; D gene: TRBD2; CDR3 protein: CASSLSHPGLAGNTGELFF; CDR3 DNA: TGTGCCAGCAGTTTAAGTCATCCGGGACTAGCGGGGAACACCGGGGAGCTGTTTTTT
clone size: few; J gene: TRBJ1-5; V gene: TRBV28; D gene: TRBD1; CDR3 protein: CASVRQGSNQPQHF; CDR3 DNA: TGTGCCAGCGTAAGACAGGGGAGCAATCAGCCCCAGCATTTT
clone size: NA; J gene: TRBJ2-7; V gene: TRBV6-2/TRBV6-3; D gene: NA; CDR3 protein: CASSSSPGESYEQYF; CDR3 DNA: TGTGCCAGCAGCTCTAGTCCAGGGGAATCCTACGAGCAGTACTTC
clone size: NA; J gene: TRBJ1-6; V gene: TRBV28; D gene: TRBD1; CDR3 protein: CASTPTGANNSPLHF; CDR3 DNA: TGTGCCAGCACGCCGACAGGGGCAAATAATTCACCCCTCCACTTT
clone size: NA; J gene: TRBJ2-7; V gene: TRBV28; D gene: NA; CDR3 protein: CASSIRTVSSSYEQYF; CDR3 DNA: TGTGCCAGCAGTATCCGGACAGTATCGAGCTCCTACGAGCAGTACTTC
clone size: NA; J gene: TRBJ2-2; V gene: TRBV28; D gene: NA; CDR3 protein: CASTRVTTGELFF; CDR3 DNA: TGTGCCAGTACCCGGGTGACCACCGGGGAGCTGTTTTTT
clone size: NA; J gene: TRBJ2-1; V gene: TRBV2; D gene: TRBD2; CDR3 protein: CASSASGRYNEQFF; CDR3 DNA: TGTGCCAGCAGTGCTAGCGGGAGGTACAATGAGCAGTTCTTC
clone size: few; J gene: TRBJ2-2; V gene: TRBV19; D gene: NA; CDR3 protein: CASSIDSPAGELFF; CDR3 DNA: TGTGCCAGTAGTATAGATTCTCCCGCCGGGGAGCTGTTTTTT
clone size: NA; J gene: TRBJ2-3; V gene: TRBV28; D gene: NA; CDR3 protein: CASSLENRVDTQYF; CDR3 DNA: TGTGCCAGCAGTTTGGAGAACAGGGTAGATACGCAGTATTTT
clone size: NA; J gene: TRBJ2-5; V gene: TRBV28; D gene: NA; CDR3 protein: CASSFGDFQETQYF; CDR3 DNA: TGTGCCAGCAGTTTTGGTGACTTCCAAGAGACCCAGTACTTC
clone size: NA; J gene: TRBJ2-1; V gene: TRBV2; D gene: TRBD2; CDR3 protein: CASSEVGTSGRDEQFF; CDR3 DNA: TGTGCCAGCAGTGAGGTTGGGACTAGCGGGCGCGATGAGCAGTTCTTC
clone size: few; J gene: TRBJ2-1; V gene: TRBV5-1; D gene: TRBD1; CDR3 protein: CASRLGQGAVNEQFF; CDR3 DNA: TGCGCCAGCAGACTGGGGCAGGGGGCCGTCAATGAGCAGTTCTTC
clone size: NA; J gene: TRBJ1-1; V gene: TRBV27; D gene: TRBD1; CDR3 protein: CASSLKGAGTEAFF; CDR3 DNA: TGTGCCAGCAGTTTAAAGGGGGCGGGCACTGAAGCTTTCTTT
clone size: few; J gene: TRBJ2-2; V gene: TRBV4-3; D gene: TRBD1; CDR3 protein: CASSQVQGATGELFF; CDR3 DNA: TGCGCCAGCAGCCAAGTTCAGGGGGCCACCGGGGAGCTGTTTTTT
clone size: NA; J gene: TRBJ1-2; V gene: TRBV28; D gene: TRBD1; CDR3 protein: CASSFATGTGVGYTF; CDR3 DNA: TGTGCCAGCAGTTTTGCGACCGGGACAGGGGTAGGCTACACCTTC
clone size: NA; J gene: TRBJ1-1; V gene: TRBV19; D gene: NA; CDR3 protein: CASSMNTEAFF; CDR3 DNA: TGTGCCAGCTCTATGAACACTGAAGCTTTCTTT
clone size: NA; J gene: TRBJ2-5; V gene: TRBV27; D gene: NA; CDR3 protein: CASSLSIGSTQYF; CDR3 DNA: TGTGCCAGCAGTTTATCGATCGGGTCGACCCAGTACTTC
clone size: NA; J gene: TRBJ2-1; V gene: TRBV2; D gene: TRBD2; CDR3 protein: CASSGLAGGLYNEQFF; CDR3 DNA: TGTGCCAGCAGTGGCCTAGCGGGAGGGCTGTACAATGAGCAGTTCTTC
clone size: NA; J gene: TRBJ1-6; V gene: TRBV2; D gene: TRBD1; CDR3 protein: CASSSGQGNSPLHF; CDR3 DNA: TGTGCCAGCTCATCGGGACAGGGAAATTCACCCCTCCACTTT
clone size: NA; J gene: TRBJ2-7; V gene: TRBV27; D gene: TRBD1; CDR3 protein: CASRLEGQGAYEQYF; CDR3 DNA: TGTGCCAGCAGACTCGAGGGACAGGGGGCCTACGAGCAGTACTTC
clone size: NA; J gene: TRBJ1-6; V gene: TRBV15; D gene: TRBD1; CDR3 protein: CATRGQGADSPLHF; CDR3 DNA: TGTGCCACCAGAGGACAGGGGGCGGATTCACCCCTCCACTTT
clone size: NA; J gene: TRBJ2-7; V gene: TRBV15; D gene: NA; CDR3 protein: CATSRTGNEQYF; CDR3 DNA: TGTGCCACCAGCAGGACAGGCAACGAGCAGTACTTC
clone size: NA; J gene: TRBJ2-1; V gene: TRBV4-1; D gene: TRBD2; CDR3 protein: CASSALAGRLNEQFF; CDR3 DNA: TGCGCCAGCAGCGCGCTAGCGGGGAGGCTCAATGAGCAGTTCTTC
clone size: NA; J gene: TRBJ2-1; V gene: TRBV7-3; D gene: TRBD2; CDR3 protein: CASSPSGLAGVRGEQFF; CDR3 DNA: TGTGCCAGCAGCCCCTCTGGCCTAGCGGGAGTACGTGGTGAGCAGTTCTTC
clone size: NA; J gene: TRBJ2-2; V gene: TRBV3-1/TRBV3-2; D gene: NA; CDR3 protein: CASSSPRARYSGELFF; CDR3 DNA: TGTGCCAGCAGCTCCCCCAGAGCGCGTTACTCCGGGGAGCTGTTTTTT
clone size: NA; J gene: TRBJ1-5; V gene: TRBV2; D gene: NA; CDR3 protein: CASRPGSLNQPQHF; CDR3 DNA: TGTGCCAGCAGGCCGGGGAGCCTCAATCAGCCCCAGCATTTT
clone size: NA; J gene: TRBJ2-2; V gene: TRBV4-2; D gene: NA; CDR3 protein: CASGLSSTTGELFF; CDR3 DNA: TGTGCCAGCGGCCTTTCTAGCACCACCGGGGAGCTGTTTTTT
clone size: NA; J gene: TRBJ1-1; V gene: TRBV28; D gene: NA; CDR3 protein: CASSLSRGEAFF; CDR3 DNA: TGTGCCAGCAGTCTGTCTCGGGGGGAGGCTTTCTTT
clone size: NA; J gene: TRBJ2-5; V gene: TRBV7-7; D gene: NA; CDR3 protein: CASSLGAEETQYF; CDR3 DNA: TGTGCCAGCAGCTTAGGGGCCGAAGAGACCCAGTACTTC
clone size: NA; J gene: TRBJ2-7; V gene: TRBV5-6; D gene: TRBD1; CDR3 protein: CASSALRQGVPSNEQYF; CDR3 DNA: TGTGCCAGCAGCGCCCTTCGACAGGGAGTGCCCTCTAACGAGCAGTACTTC